This TCR beta chain was recovered during a study of blood T cell repertoires in COVID-19. Study as a whole: Italy, Spain and the United States were the sources of the convalescent and acute COVID-19 samples. PBMCs, B-cell-depleted T cells, or T cells were the source of the cDNA or gDNA that made up the material.

As processed by the authors: Cell counts per sample came from amplifying reference gene primers. The assay was immunoSEQ multiplex PCR, and TCRdb's table has in-frame clones only and misses some. Clonal size and the V and J genes are those of that table, whereas D and trimming came from the DNA. The sample includes fewer than 400,000 clones, 90% of them seen just once. Losses at the gene ends were 6 bases for V and 2 bases for J; bases not matched to a gene: 7. Germline V gene data show CDR1 as MDHEN and CDR2 as SYDVKM. The CDR3 runs to 14 residues. Recruited during active infection, patients (from Seattle) were subsequently followed longitudinally.

The rearrangement links TRBV28 to TRBJ2-7, with 7 bases fitting TRBD2. The TCR was taken from a young woman with COVID-19, enrolled during active disease. Sequencing input: peripheral blood. Written as DNA, the CDR3 is TGTGCCAGCAGCGACGGGAGGAGAACCTACGAGCAGTACTTC. Translation gives CASSDGRRTYEQYF.